Shown below are 26 T cell receptor beta chains from a single sample sequenced in a study of shared clonotypes between healthy human individuals. Terminally differentiated effector memory CD45RA+ cells were left out of the naive CD8 fraction, which was CD45RO-negative and positively selected for CCR7. Clones were sequenced by immunoSEQ multiplex PCR, and TCRdb holds only the in-frame ones, with some missing. The sample lists nearly 2 million clones; about 95% were seen once. Sample: naive CD8+ T cells sorted from blood. The receptors originated from a man between 18 and 29 years old in good health.

With regard to this clone: The sample holds other DNA sequences that translate to the same CDR3. This chain uses TRBV7-9 with TRBJ2-5, with D perhaps matching TRBD1 or TRBD2 (5 bases each). Germline CDR1 and CDR2: SEHNR and FQNEAQ (reference sequence). Trimming cost V 4 bases and J 2 bases, with 8 bases left between them. This CDR3 has 13 amino acids. CDR3 sequence reads: CASSSGPQETQYF. As DNA, the CDR3 is TGTGCCAGCAGCTCGGGACCGCAAGAGACCCAGTACTTC.

The V call is TRBV27, the J call TRBJ2-1; tentatively, D is TRBD1 or TRBD2 (6 bases each). Germline CDR1 is MNHEY and CDR2 is SMNVEV (reference sequence). CDR3 length equals 14 residues. V was shortened by 5 bases and J by 3 bases, with 11 bases between the two germline ends. This CDR3 reads CASSPGGIYNEQFF. The CDR3 DNA reads TGTGCCAGCAGTCCCGGGGGCATCTACAATGAGCAGTTCTTC.

J is TRBJ2-7 and V is TRBV6-5; TRBD1 aligns across 10 bases. This CDR3 spans 15 amino acids. J was trimmed by 2 bases and V by 6 bases; bases with no gene match: 7. The germline V gene has CDR1 MNHEY and CDR2 SVGAGI. The CDR3 loop is CASSGLGQGAYEQYF. In DNA form, the CDR3 reads TGTGCCAGCAGCGGTCTTGGACAGGGGGCCTACGAGCAGTACTTC.

V usage is TRBV6-1 and J usage is TRBJ1-1; the D is unclear. V lost 4 bases to trimming and J lost 3 bases, with 12 bases between them. This CDR3 has 14 amino acids. The V gene's germline CDR1 is MNHNS and CDR2 SASEGT. CDR3 loop: CASSVQVVDTEAFF. The CDR3 nucleotides read TGTGCCAGCAGTGTGCAGGTTGTTGACACTGAAGCTTTCTTT.

V is TRBV29-1 and J is TRBJ2-1, with TRBD2 identical over 11 bases. The CDR3 contains 15 residues. Per germline, CDR1 SQVTM and CDR2 ANQGSEA. The V segment lost 6 bases and the J segment 8 bases; nucleotides outside the gene matches: 12. This chain's CDR3 is CSVTIGTSGMDEQFF. For the CDR3, the DNA is TGCAGCGTCACAATTGGGACTAGCGGAATGGATGAGCAGTTCTTC.

CDR3 coding DNA: TGTGCCAGCAGTATAGGAGGGGACGAGCCCCAGCATTTT. This sequence encodes CASSIGGDEPQHF. This chain links TRBV27 with TRBJ1-5; D is perhaps TRBD1 (5 bases). Per germline, CDR1 MNHEY and CDR2 SMNVEV (reference sequence). This CDR3 is 13 amino acids long. With 5 bases removed from V and 8 bases from J, the gap between germline ends came to 13 bases.

This chain uses TRBV5-6 with TRBJ2-3; D might be TRBD1 (6 bases). This CDR3 has 14 residues. Germline-derived CDR1 and CDR2 are SGHDT and YYEEEE. Trimming took 0 bases from V and 2 from J, leaving 7 bases between them. CDR3: CASSLGGPTDTQYF. CDR3 nucleotide sequence: TGTGCCAGCAGCTTGGGGGGGCCCACAGATACGCAGTATTTT. The complete variable domain, with remaining parts taken from reference TRBV5-6 and TRBJ2-3, reads DAGVTQSPTHLIKTRGQQVTLRCSPKSGHDTVSWYQQALGQGPQFIFQYYEEEERQRGNFPDRFSGHQFPNYSSELNVNALLLGDSALYLCASSLGGPTDTQYFGPGTRLTVL.

Comment on this clone: This same CDR3 is encoded by further DNA sequences in the sample. The chain combines TRBV9 with TRBJ1-2; 7 bases are shared with TRBD1. V lost 3 bases to trimming and J lost 5 bases; unmatched junction nucleotides: 4. The CDR3 sequence is 13 residues long. Germline CDR1 and CDR2: SGDLS and YYNGEE. The CDR3 region is CASSEGTAYGYTF. CDR3 coding DNA: TGTGCCAGCAGCGAAGGGACAGCTTATGGCTACACCTTC.

The chain links TRBV9 to TRBJ2-2; 8 bases agree with TRBD1. This CDR3 has 18 residues. J lost 2 bases, V lost 0 bases, and 9 bases had no gene match. Germline-derived CDR1 and CDR2 are SGDLS and YYNGEE. DNA for the CDR3: TGTGCCAGCAGCGTAGCTGGCGGGACAGGCCCTAACACCGGGGAGCTGTTTTTT. This sequence encodes CASSVAGGTGPNTGELFF.

The J gene is TRBJ1-5, the V gene TRBV28; unclear D gene. V was cut by 2 bases and J by 4 bases, with 9 bases left in between. Looked up from germline, CDR1 is MDHEN and CDR2 is SYDVKM. The CDR3 sequence is 14 residues long. The CDR3 region has the DNA TGTGCCAGCAGTTTAAAACGGGATAATCAGCCCCAGCATTTT. Amino acids: CASSLKRDNQPQHF.

The rearrangement uses TRBV4-1 and TRBJ1-4, with a tentative D call TRBD1 (6 bases). V was cut by 11 bases and J by 2 bases, with 12 bases left in between. The germline CDR1 and CDR2 sequences are MGHRA and YSYEKL. This CDR3 comprises 13 residues. The CDR3 here is CAGGPGTNEKLFF. The CDR3 DNA reads TGCGCCGGGGGCCCAGGGACTAATGAAAAACTGTTTTTT.

The chain couples TRBV9 to TRBJ2-1, with TRBD2 matching 9 bases. V shed 3 bases, J shed 0 bases, and the junction held 7 bases outside the gene matches. CDR1 and CDR2 (germline): SGDLS, YYNGEE. The CDR3 runs 17 residues. CDR3 nucleotides: TGTGCCAGCAGCGAGCCTAGCGGGGAGAGCTCCTACAATGAGCAGTTCTTC. This translates into CASSEPSGESSYNEQFF.

The J gene is TRBJ2-5, the V gene TRBV5-1, with no clear D. The germline V and J ends were trimmed by 5 bases and 5 bases, with 16 bases remaining between them. CDR3 size: 14 residues. Germline V lookup: CDR1 SGHRS, CDR2 YFSETQ. CDR3 sequence: CASSFFGPGETQYF. As DNA, the CDR3 is TGCGCCAGCAGTTTTTTTGGGCCCGGGGAGACCCAGTACTTC. The entire variable domain, with the rest obtained from reference TRBV5-1 and TRBJ2-5, is as follows: KAGVTQTPRYLIKTRGQQVTLSCSPISGHRSVSWYQQTPGQGLQFLFEYFSETQRNKGNFPGRFSGRQFSNSRSEMNVSTLELGDSALYLCASSFFGPGETQYFGPGTRLLVL.

This clone has only a few counts. The V call is TRBV19, the J call TRBJ1-5; 8 nucleotides match TRBD1. Losses at the gene ends were 9 bases for V and 7 bases for J; bases not matched to a gene: 5. Germline V gives CDR1 LNHDA, CDR2 SQIVND (reference sequence). There are 12 residues in the CDR3. The CDR3 nucleotides read TGTGCCAGCGGACAGGGCGGCCAGCCCCAGCATTTT. Encoded protein: CASGQGGQPQHF. Variable domain in full (rest from reference TRBV19 and TRBJ1-5): DGGITQSPKYLFRKEGQNVTLSCEQNLNHDAMYWYRQDPGQGLRLIYYSQIVNDFQKGDIAEGYSVSREKKESFPLTVTSAQKNPTAFYLCASGQGGQPQHFGDGTRLSIL.

CDR3 protein: CASTPRGSYEQYF. DNA of the CDR3: TGTGCCAGCACTCCCCGGGGGTCCTACGAGCAGTACTTC. The genes are TRBV27 and TRBJ2-7, with D perhaps matching TRBD2 (6 bases). This CDR3 has 13 residues. Germline CDR1 MNHEY, CDR2 SMNVEV (reference sequence). V was shortened by 7 bases and J by 1 base, with 11 bases between the two germline ends.

In nucleotides, the CDR3 is TGTGCCAGCGGGGTCGTTAGCGGGTTTGACTACGAGCAGTACTTC. Encoded protein: CASGVVSGFDYEQYF. The chain is built from TRBV27 and TRBJ2-7; 7 bases agree with TRBD2. CDR1 is MNHEY and CDR2 is SMNVEV in the germline V gene (reference sequence). J lost 3 bases, V lost 8 bases, and 13 bases had no gene match. This CDR3 region has 15 residues.

The chain links TRBV4-1 to TRBJ1-2; weak D call: TRBD1 (5 bases). The CDR3 runs to 15 residues. Per the germline V gene, CDR1 is MGHRA and CDR2 is YSYEKL. With 1 base removed from V and 2 bases from J, the gap between germline ends came to 11 bases. Here the CDR3 reads CASSQVGVLNYGYTF. CDR3 DNA sequence: TGCGCCAGCAGCCAAGTGGGGGTCTTAAACTATGGCTACACCTTC.

The chain has TRBV12-2 and TRBJ1-4. TRBV12-2 is described as a pseudogene. This CDR3 region has 17 residues. The CDR3 region has the DNA TGTGCAAGTCGCTTAGCTAAGGAGGAGATCGGACGGGAAAAACTGTTTTTT. Its translation is CASRLAKEEIGREKLFF.

A remark on this clone: Other DNA sequences from this sample encode an identical CDR3 as well. CDR3 loop: CASSLGAAYGYTF. The CDR3 DNA is TGCGCCAGCAGCTTGGGGGCAGCCTATGGCTACACCTTC. The chain has TRBV5-1 and TRBJ1-2; unclear D gene. Germline lookup yields CDR1 SGHRS and CDR2 YFSETQ. Trimming cost V 0 bases and J 4 bases, with 7 bases left between them. This CDR3 spans 13 amino acids.

The V call is TRBV6-5, the J call TRBJ1-1; no reliable D call. V was pared by 5 bases and J by 7 bases, with 8 bases between. The CDR3 sequence is 11 residues long. CDR1 is MNHEY and CDR2 is SVGAGI in the germline V gene. The DNA of the CDR3 is TGTGCCAGCAGTATAACACTTGAAGCTTTCTTT. It codes for CASSITLEAFF.

The V and J genes are TRBV4-3 and TRBJ2-1; TRBD2 agrees at 7 bases. The CDR3 runs to 17 residues. V lost 2 bases, J lost 5 bases, and 12 bases stayed unmatched. Germline CDR1 LGHNA, CDR2 YSLEER. CDR3 DNA sequence: TGCGCCAGCAGCCAACCCTCCGGTTGGGAGGGTAACAATGAGCAGTTCTTC. This sequence encodes CASSQPSGWEGNNEQFF.

About this clone: The same CDR3 arises from other DNA sequences in this sample as well. The rearrangement joins TRBV28 to TRBJ2-7, with 9 positions matching TRBD2. This CDR3 has 14 residues. The V segment lost 3 bases and the J segment 3 bases; nucleotides outside the gene matches: 3. The V gene's germline CDR1 is MDHEN and CDR2 SYDVKM. CDR3 region: CASSFAGGSYEQYF. The CDR3 bases are TGTGCCAGCAGTTTCGCGGGGGGGAGCTACGAGCAGTACTTC.

This chain joins TRBV5-4 and TRBJ2-3; D unclear. CDR1 and CDR2 from the germline V gene are SGHNT and YYREEE (reference sequence). The V end lost 4 bases, the J end lost 4 bases, and 7 bases lay between the germline ends. The CDR3 has 12 amino acids. CDR3 residues: CASSPLADTQYF. CDR3 nucleotide sequence: TGTGCCAGCAGCCCCCTGGCAGATACGCAGTATTTT.

This chain links TRBV5-1 with TRBJ2-1; TRBD1 might be the D (6 bases). The CDR3 extends over 14 amino acids. V lost 0 bases and J lost 5, with 9 bases in between. Germline V gene sequence: CDR1 SGHRS, CDR2 YFSETQ. The CDR3 loop reads CASSLAAGDNEQFF. In nucleotides, the CDR3 is TGCGCCAGCAGCTTGGCCGCAGGGGACAATGAGCAGTTCTTC. The full variable domain, its missing parts supplied by reference TRBV5-1 and TRBJ2-1, is KAGVTQTPRYLIKTRGQQVTLSCSPISGHRSVSWYQQTPGQGLQFLFEYFSETQRNKGNFPGRFSGRQFSNSRSEMNVSTLELGDSALYLCASSLAAGDNEQFFGPGTRLTVL.

The chain carries TRBV27 and TRBJ2-3; D not certain. The CDR3 is 12 amino acids. Germline V CDR1 and CDR2: MNHEY, SMNVEV (reference sequence). V gave up 5 bases and J gave up 1 base, with 4 bases separating them. CDR3 nucleotide sequence: TGTGCCAGCAGTACAGGCACAGATACGCAGTATTTT. Amino acids: CASSTGTDTQYF.

J is TRBJ2-7 and V is TRBV7-2; 13 bases are a match to TRBD2. The V segment lost 5 bases and the J segment 5 bases; nucleotides outside the gene matches: 6. The V gene's germline CDR1 is SGHTA and CDR2 FQGNSA. This CDR3 has 15 amino acids. The CDR3 protein is CASSQLAGGPDEQYF. Written as DNA, the CDR3 is TGTGCCAGCAGCCAACTAGCGGGAGGGCCGGACGAGCAGTACTTC.